The clone carrying this T cell receptor beta chain appeared many times. The CDR3 spans 15 residues. Trimming pared 3 bases from V and 1 base from J, leaving 13 bases between. In germline, CDR1 is DFQATT, CDR2 SNEGSKA (reference sequence). This record belongs to a study of regulatory T cells in long-lasting Graves disease. Time point indicated: newly diagnosed GD, antithyroid drugs for less than 3 months. PBMCs provided the RNA from which the TCR library was made. In building TCR beta libraries, iRepertoire HTBI primers were used together with Arm-PCR of CDR3 regions. Using its own MiXCR run on the multiplex PCR reads, TCRdb lists one record per CDR3 protein. Among hundreds of thousands of distinct CDR3 sequences, about 16% were seen once, and the ten largest hold 20% to 30%. This same sample was also part of a study on T cells in Graves' hyperthyroidism and ophthalmopathy. That report adds: These patients, aged 18 to 65, had recently diagnosed hyperthyroidism lasting under 2 months. The primer set for the first-round RT-PCR of the TCR CDR3 was HTBI.

This sequence was found in a woman aged 40 to 65 with Graves disease. V gene TRBV20-1 combines with J gene TRBJ2-1; possibly TRBD1 or TRBD2 for D (5 bases each). Sequenced here: peripheral blood mononuclear cells (PBMCs), sampled at new diagnosis, from a patient treated with antithyroid drugs. CDR3 bases: TGCAGTGCTAGGTGGGGGTCAGGGTCCTACAATGAGCAGTTCTTC. This translates into CSARWGSGSYNEQFF.